This T cell receptor beta chain was recovered during a study of human T cells and chemical hapten exposure. Study details: The study lasted roughly 26 weeks, and patients were dosed weekly with diphenylcyclopropenone on the scalp throughout. Application of 0.01% DPC to the upper back was done by patch test, with a reading at 6 days.

Whole-study findings and limits: The count of PT1 expanded TCRs correlated positively with patch test score.

During construction of the library, unique molecular identifiers were attached to individual cDNA molecules for quantitative, reproducible TCR counting. TCRdb called the RACE reads again in MiXCR, with one record for every CDR3 protein. The table lists about 84,000 distinct CDR3 sequences, roughly 10% of them singletons. This clonotype was detected a few times. Its target is not known. The time point denotes: patch test 2, 6 weeks after DPC sensitization. Treatment of the sample: therapeutic diphenylcyclopropenone sensitization with weekly scalp DPC. This CDR3 is 15 amino acids long. The V gene's germline CDR1 is SGHTA and CDR2 FQGNSA. V lost 3 bases to trimming and J lost 7 bases; unmatched junction nucleotides: 7.

The V and J genes are TRBV7-2 and TRBJ2-2, with 8 bases aligning to TRBD1. The receptor's source is a woman between 50 and 59 years old with alopecia areata. Some clones in this sample may be carry-over from other donors' samples. The input for sequencing was whole blood, taken in connection with sensitization to the hapten diphenylcyclopropenone (DPC). CDR3 DNA sequence: TGTGCCAGCAGCTTTGGACAGGGCGGAGGCGGGGAGCTGTTTTTT. Translating gives CASSFGQGGGGELFF.